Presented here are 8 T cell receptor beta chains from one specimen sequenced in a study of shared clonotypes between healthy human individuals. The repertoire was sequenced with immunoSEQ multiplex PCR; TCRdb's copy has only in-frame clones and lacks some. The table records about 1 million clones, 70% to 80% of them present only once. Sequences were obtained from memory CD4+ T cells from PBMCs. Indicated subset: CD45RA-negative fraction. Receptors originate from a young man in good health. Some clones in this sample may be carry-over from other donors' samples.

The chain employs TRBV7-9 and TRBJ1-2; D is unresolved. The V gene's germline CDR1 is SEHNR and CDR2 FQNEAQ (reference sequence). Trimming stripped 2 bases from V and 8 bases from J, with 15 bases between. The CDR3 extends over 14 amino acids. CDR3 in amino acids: CASSLRATGGGYTF. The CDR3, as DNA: TGTGCCAGCAGCTTAAGGGCAACCGGAGGCGGCTACACCTTC. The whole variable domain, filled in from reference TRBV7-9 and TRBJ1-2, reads DTGVSQNPRHKITKRGQNVTFRCDPISEHNRLYWYRQTLGQGPEFLTYFQNEAQLEKSRLLSDRFSAERPKGSFSTLEIQRTEQGDSAMYLCASSLRATGGGYTFGSGTRLTVV.

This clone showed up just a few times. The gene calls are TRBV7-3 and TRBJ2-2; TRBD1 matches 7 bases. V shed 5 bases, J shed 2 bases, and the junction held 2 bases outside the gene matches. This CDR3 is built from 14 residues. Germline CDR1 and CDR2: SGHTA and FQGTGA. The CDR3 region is CASSGTANTGELFF. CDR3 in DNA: TGTGCCAGCAGCGGGACAGCAAACACCGGGGAGCTGTTTTTT.

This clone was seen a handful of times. In nucleotides, the CDR3 is TGTGCCACCTCAGGGGACGGGGGCACTGAAGCTTTCTTT. The encoded protein is CATSGDGGTEAFF. The gene calls are TRBV15 and TRBJ1-1; a possible D gene is TRBD1 (6 bases). V was pared by 8 bases and J by 4 bases, with 14 bases between. The CDR3 has 13 amino acids. Germline V lookup: CDR1 LNHNV, CDR2 YYDKDF (reference sequence).

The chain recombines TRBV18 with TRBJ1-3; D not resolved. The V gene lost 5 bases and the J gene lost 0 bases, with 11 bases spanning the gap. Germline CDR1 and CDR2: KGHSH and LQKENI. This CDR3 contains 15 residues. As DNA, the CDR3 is TGTGCCAGCTCAAATACATGGGCCTCTGGAAACACCATATATTTT. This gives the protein CASSNTWASGNTIYF. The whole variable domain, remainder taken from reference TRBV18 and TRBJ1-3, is NAGVMQNPRHLVRRRGQEARLRCSPMKGHSHVYWYRQLPEEGLKFMVYLQKENIIDESGMPKERFSAEFPKEGPSILRIQQVVRGDSAAYFCASSNTWASGNTIYFGEGSWLTVV.

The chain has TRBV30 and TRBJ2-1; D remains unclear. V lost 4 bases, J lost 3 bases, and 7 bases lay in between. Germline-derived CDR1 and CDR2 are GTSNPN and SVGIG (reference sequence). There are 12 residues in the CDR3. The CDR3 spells CAWTPDYNEQFF. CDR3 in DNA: TGTGCCTGGACTCCAGACTACAATGAGCAGTTCTTC.

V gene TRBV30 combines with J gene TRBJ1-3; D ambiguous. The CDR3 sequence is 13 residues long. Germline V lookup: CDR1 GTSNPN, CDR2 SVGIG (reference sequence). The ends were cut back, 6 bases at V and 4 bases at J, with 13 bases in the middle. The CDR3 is CACPRMAGNTIYF. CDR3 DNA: TGTGCCTGCCCACGGATGGCGGGAAACACCATATATTTT.

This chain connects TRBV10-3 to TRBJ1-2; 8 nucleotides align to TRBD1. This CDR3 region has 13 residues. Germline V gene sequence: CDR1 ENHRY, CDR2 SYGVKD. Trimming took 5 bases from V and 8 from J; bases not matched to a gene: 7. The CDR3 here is CAISLDRGGGYTF. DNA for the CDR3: TGTGCCATCAGTTTAGACAGGGGAGGCGGCTACACCTTC.

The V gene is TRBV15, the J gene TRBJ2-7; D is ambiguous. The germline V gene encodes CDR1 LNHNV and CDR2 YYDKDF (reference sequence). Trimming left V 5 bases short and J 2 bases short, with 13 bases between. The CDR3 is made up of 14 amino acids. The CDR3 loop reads CATSAGRKTYEQYF. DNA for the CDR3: TGTGCCACCAGCGCCGGCCGAAAAACCTACGAGCAGTACTTC. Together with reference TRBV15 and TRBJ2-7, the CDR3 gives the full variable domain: DAMVIQNPRYQVTQFGKPVTLSCSQTLNHNVMYWYQQKSSQAPKLLFHYYDKDFNNEADTPDNFQSRRPNTSFCFLDIRSPGLGDTAMYLCATSAGRKTYEQYFGPGTRLTVT.